This TCR beta chain was obtained from a study of glioma-infiltrating T cells. This clonotype was seen only a few times. The iRepertoire nested amplicon-rescue multiplex PCR amplified TCR alpha and beta CDR3s from RNA. TCRdb passed the multiplex PCR reads through MiXCR, listing each CDR3 protein once. The sample holds 150,000 to 200,000 distinct CDR3 sequences, 30% to 40% seen once. This receptor was taken from a human donor with low-grade glioma or glioblastoma, undergoing nonglioma brain surgery, or in good health (not recorded which). The material sequenced was glioma tissue, nonneoplastic brain tissue, or PBMCs (not recorded which).

Here the CDR3 reads CASSQVGQKLFF. The CDR3 DNA sequence: TGTGCCAGCAGCCAAGTCGGTCAAAAACTGTTTTTT. The V gene is TRBV3-1, the J gene TRBJ1-4; D not certain. This CDR3 comprises 12 residues. Germline values: CDR1 LGHDT, CDR2 YNNKEL (reference sequence). V shed 1 base and J shed 9 bases, with 6 bases lying between them.